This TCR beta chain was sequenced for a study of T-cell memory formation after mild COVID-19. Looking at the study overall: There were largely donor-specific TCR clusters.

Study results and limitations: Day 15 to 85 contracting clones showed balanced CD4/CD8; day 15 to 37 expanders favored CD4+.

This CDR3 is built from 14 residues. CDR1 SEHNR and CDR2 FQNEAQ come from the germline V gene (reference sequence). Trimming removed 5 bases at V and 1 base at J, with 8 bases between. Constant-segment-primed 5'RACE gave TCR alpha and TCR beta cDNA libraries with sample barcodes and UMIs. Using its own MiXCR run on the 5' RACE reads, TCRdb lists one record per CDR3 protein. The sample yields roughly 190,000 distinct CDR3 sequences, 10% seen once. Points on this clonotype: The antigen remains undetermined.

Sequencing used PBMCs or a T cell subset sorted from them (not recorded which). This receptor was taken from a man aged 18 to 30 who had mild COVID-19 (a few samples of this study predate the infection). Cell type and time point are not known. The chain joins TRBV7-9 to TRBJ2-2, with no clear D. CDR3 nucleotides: TGTGCCAGCAGCACCCCAGGGAACACCGGGGAGCTGTTTTTT. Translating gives CASSTPGNTGELFF.